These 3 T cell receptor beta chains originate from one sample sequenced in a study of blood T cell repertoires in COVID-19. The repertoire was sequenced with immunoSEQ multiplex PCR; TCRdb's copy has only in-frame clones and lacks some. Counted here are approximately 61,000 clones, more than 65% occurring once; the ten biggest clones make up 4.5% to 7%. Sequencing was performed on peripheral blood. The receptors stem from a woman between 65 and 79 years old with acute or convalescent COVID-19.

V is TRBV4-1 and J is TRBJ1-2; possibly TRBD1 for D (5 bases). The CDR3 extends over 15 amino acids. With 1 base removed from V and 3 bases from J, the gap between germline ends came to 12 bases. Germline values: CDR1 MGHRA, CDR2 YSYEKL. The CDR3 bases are TGCGCCAGCAGCCAAGTTCAGGGAAGTTACTATGGCTACACCTTC. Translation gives CASSQVQGSYYGYTF.

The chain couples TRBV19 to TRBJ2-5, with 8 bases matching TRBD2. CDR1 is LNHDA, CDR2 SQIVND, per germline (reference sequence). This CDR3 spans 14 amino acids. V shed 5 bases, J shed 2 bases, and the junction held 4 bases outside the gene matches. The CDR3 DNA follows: TGTGCCAGTAGTTTGCGGGGGGAGCAAGAGACCCAGTACTTC. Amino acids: CASSLRGEQETQYF. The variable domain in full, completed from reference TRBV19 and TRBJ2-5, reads DGGITQSPKYLFRKEGQNVTLSCEQNLNHDAMYWYRQDPGQGLRLIYYSQIVNDFQKGDIAEGYSVSREKKESFPLTVTSAQKNPTAFYLCASSLRGEQETQYFGPGTRLLVL.

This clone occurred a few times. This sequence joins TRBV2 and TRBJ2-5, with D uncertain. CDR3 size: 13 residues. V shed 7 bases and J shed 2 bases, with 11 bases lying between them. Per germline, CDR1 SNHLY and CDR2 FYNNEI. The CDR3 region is CASTRSPQETQYF. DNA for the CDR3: TGTGCCAGCACGCGCTCCCCGCAAGAGACCCAGTACTTC.